This passage covers 32 T cell receptor beta chains from one sample sequenced in a study of blood T cells in healthy people across ages. A second PCR, run for roughly 7 to 11 cycles, used a sample-barcoded 5' primer plus a J-beta primer mix. MiXCR, applied by TCRdb to the 5' RACE reads, yields one record per CDR3 protein. The sample carries 700,000 to 850,000 distinct CDR3 sequences, about 37% recorded once. Sequencing was performed on blood. The source is a man between 18 and 35 years old in good health.

With regard to this clonotype: A read error is possible here, since a much larger clone lies one base away. This rearrangement joins TRBV6-5 to TRBJ2-3; a possible D gene is TRBD1 (6 bases). The CDR3 runs to 17 residues. Germline loops: CDR1 MNHEY, CDR2 SVGAGI. The CDR3 spells CASCYSSPGLRGDTQYF. In DNA, the CDR3 is TGTGCCAGCTGTTACTCGAGTCCGGGTTTAAGGGGGGATACGCAGTATTTT.

This clonotype was detected many times. This sequence joins TRBV28 and TRBJ2-7; D perhaps matches TRBD2 (5 bases). The germline V gene has CDR1 MDHEN and CDR2 SYDVKM. Trimming shortened V by 2 bases and J by 3 bases, and 11 bases separated the two germline ends. This CDR3 region has 14 residues. The CDR3 loop reads CASSLEDSYYEQYF. Here the CDR3 DNA reads TGTGCCAGCAGTTTAGAGGACTCTTACTACGAGCAGTACTTC.

The table lists this clonotype with a few counts. The genes are TRBV6-6 and TRBJ1-6; 7 bases agree with TRBD1. Germline lookup yields CDR1 MNHNY and CDR2 SVGAGI (reference sequence). The V and J ends lost 5 bases and 7 bases, in that order; junction bases with no gene match: 5. The CDR3 is made up of 14 amino acids. The DNA of the CDR3 is TGTGCCAGCAGTACGGGACAGTTAAATTCACCCCTCCACTTT. This codes for CASSTGQLNSPLHF.

This clonotype has a handful of counts. The CDR3 protein is CSAWKQGNTEAFF. The DNA of the CDR3 is TGCAGTGCCTGGAAACAGGGGAACACTGAAGCTTTCTTT. The chain links TRBV20-1 to TRBJ1-1; the D gene is possibly TRBD1 (6 bases). CDR1 and CDR2 from the germline V gene are DFQATT and SNEGSKA (reference sequence). V gave up 6 bases and J gave up 1 base, with 12 bases separating them. The CDR3 is made up of 13 amino acids.

J is TRBJ2-3 and V is TRBV7-8, with TRBD2 matching over 11 bases. Per germline, CDR1 SGHVS and CDR2 FQNEAQ. V was pared by 4 bases and J by 4 bases, with 10 bases of the junction left unmatched. This CDR3 has 17 residues. In DNA form, the CDR3 reads TGTGCCAGCAGCTCGTTCGGACTAGCGGGTAGCGCAGATACGCAGTATTTT. Translated, it gives CASSSFGLAGSADTQYF.

This rearrangement joins TRBV10-3 to TRBJ2-2; D ambiguous. V shed 2 bases and J shed 9 bases, with 10 bases lying between them. CDR1 and CDR2 (germline): ENHRY, SYGVKD. The CDR3 consists of 13 residues. In DNA form, the CDR3 reads TGTGCCATCAGTGAGGACCCCCTAAGGGAGCTGTTTTTT. Its protein is CAISEDPLRELFF.

The rearrangement links TRBV28 to TRBJ2-5, with D maybe TRBD2 (6 bases). Germline CDR1 is MDHEN and CDR2 is SYDVKM. CDR3 length: 16 amino acids. V was cut by 3 bases and J by 4 bases, with 18 bases left in between. The CDR3 coding sequence is TGTGCCAGCAGTTTCTTAGCGGAGTCGATAGTAGAGACCCAGTACTTC. Encoded protein: CASSFLAESIVETQYF.

This clonotype was observed a handful of times. This chain connects TRBV7-8 to TRBJ2-1; TRBD1 or TRBD2 may be the D gene (5 bases each). Germline loops: CDR1 SGHVS, CDR2 FQNEAQ. CDR3 length: 17 residues. Trimming removed 0 bases at V and 4 bases at J, with 16 bases between. As DNA, the CDR3 is TGTGCCAGCAGCTTAGCGGCGGGTAAGGGGTCTTACAATGAGCAGTTCTTC. Protein sequence: CASSLAAGKGSYNEQFF. Together with reference TRBV7-8 and TRBJ2-1, the CDR3 gives the full variable domain: GAGVSQSPRYKVAKRGQDVALRCDPISGHVSLFWYQQALGQGPEFLTYFQNEAQLDKSGLPSDRFFAERPEGSVSTLKIQRTQQEDSAVYLCASSLAAGKGSYNEQFFGPGTRLTVL.

This clonotype was detected only a few times. This chain joins TRBV27 and TRBJ1-5; 11 bases line up with TRBD1. Germline V lookup: CDR1 MNHEY, CDR2 SMNVEV (reference sequence). The CDR3 spans 15 residues. J gave up 4 bases and V 5 bases, and 4 bases lay outside the gene matches. CDR3 sequence reads: CASSGDRGRNQPQHF. CDR3 sequence (DNA): TGTGCCAGCAGTGGGGACAGGGGGAGAAATCAGCCCCAGCATTTT.

V usage is TRBV29-1 and J usage is TRBJ1-1; D is undetermined. CDR3 length: 10 amino acids. Germline-derived CDR1 and CDR2 are SQVTM and ANQGSEA. V shed 7 bases and J shed 3 bases, with 6 bases lying between them. CDR3 residues: CSGRDTEAFF. DNA of the CDR3: TGCAGCGGGCGGGACACTGAAGCTTTCTTT.

CDR3 sequence (DNA): TGTGCCAGCAGTTACGGCCCCCATCAGCCCCAGCATTTT. Encoded protein: CASSYGPHQPQHF. V and J are TRBV6-5 and TRBJ1-5; D not resolved. The germline V gene encodes CDR1 MNHEY and CDR2 SVGAGI. Trimming took off 2 bases at V and 5 bases at J, with 7 bases between the two ends. CDR3 length: 13 residues.

Notes on this clonotype: A single base separates this from a much larger clone, so it may be a read error. The chain is built from TRBV12-3 or TRBV12-4 and TRBJ2-3, with D perhaps matching TRBD2 (6 bases). The CDR3 has 15 amino acids. Trimming left V 4 bases short and J 2 bases short, with 13 bases between. CDR3 coding DNA: TGTGCCAGCAGTTCCCAGGGCGGGGCCACAGATACGCAGTATTTT. Its translation is CASSSQGGATDTQYF.

This clonotype was found many times. The J gene is TRBJ1-2, the V gene TRBV20-1; no clear D gene. This CDR3 is built from 12 residues. From germline, CDR1 is DFQATT and CDR2 SNEGSKA (reference sequence). V was pared by 4 bases and J by 4 bases, with 10 bases between. The CDR3 DNA reads as TGCAGTGCTACGTCAACAGCCTATGGCTACACCTTC. Residues: CSATSTAYGYTF.

The table lists this clonotype with a few counts. The chain combines TRBV25-1 with TRBJ1-4; D call uncertain. Germline CDR1 reads MGHDK; CDR2 reads SYGVNS. Trimming took off 7 bases at V and 0 bases at J, with 9 bases between the two ends. CDR3 length: 14 residues. DNA of the CDR3: TGTGCCAGCATCCCGCCTGCAACTAATGAAAAACTGTTTTTT. The encoded protein is CASIPPATNEKLFF.

With respect to this clonotype: A junction end diverges from the germline sequence, so it may reflect a read error. V is TRBV24-1 and J is TRBJ2-2; D not resolved. The CDR3 runs 15 residues. Germline CDR1 reads KGHDR; CDR2 reads SFDVKD. The CDR3 DNA follows: TGTGCCACCAGTGATGACATGGGGAACGCCGGGGAGCTGTTTTTT. It specifies CATSDDMGNAGELFF.

V gene TRBV10-3 combines with J gene TRBJ2-1; TRBD2 agrees at 13 bases. The CDR3 totals 13 residues. V gave up 11 bases and J gave up 13 bases; unmatched junction bases: 11. The germline V gene has CDR1 ENHRY and CDR2 SYGVKD. The CDR3 region is CAARRTSGSPQFF. The DNA for the CDR3 is TGTGCCGCACGGCGGACTAGCGGGAGTCCCCAGTTCTTC.

Comments on this clonotype: Possible read error: a much larger clone is one base away. V is TRBV2 and J is TRBJ2-1; D not certain. This CDR3 has 16 residues. Germline-derived CDR1 and CDR2 are SNHLY and FYNNEI. The CDR3 sequence: CASNEWPLLSYNEQFF. The CDR3 nucleotides are TGTGCCAGCAATGAATGGCCGTTACTCTCCTACAATGAGCAGTTCTTC. The full variable domain, its missing parts supplied by reference TRBV2 and TRBJ2-1, is EPEVTQTPSHQVTQMGQEVILRCVPISNHLYFYWYRQILGQKVEFLVSFYNNEISEKSEIFDDQFSVERPDGSNFTLKIRSTKLEDSAMYFCASNEWPLLSYNEQFFGPGTRLTVL.

A remark on this clonotype: One end of the junction is discordant with germline, which a read error may explain. The V call is TRBV29-1, the J call TRBJ1-2, with 9 bases that match TRBD1. The CDR3 is made up of 14 amino acids. The germline CDR1 and CDR2 sequences are SQVTM and ANQGSEA. The CDR3 DNA is TGCAGCGTTGATAGCGGGACAGGGTTGTTTGGCAACACCTTC. Translating gives CSVDSGTGLFGNTF.

This clonotype showed up just a few times. The chain links TRBV6-6 to TRBJ1-2, with D uncertain. The CDR3 is made up of 15 amino acids. Germline V gene lookup returns CDR1 MNHNY and CDR2 SVGAGI (reference sequence). The germline V and J ends were trimmed by 6 bases and 4 bases, with 18 bases remaining between them. DNA for the CDR3: TGTGCCAGCAGGCTCCCCGAGGTCGAGGGCTATGGCTACACCTTC. Amino acid sequence: CASRLPEVEGYGYTF.

This clonotype was observed a handful of times. J is TRBJ2-3 and V is TRBV9; 10 positions agree with TRBD2. The V gene end was trimmed by 4 bases and the J gene end by 4 bases; junction bases not matched to a gene: 6. CDR1 and CDR2 from the germline V gene are SGDLS and YYNGEE. The CDR3 runs to 15 residues. The CDR3 DNA reads as TGTGCCAGCAGCCCGGGACTAGCGAGGGCAGATACGCAGTATTTT. Amino acids: CASSPGLARADTQYF.

The chain has TRBV6-5 and TRBJ2-3, with 9 bases aligning to TRBD2. The germline CDR1 and CDR2 sequences are MNHEY and SVGAGI. The CDR3 extends over 15 amino acids. V lost 2 bases, J lost 1 base, and 1 base stayed unmatched. The CDR3 is CASSYVAGGTDTQYF. CDR3 in DNA: TGTGCCAGCAGTTACGTAGCGGGGGGCACAGATACGCAGTATTTT.

The gene calls are TRBV7-8 and TRBJ1-2; D unclear. This CDR3 spans 12 amino acids. The V gene's germline CDR1 is SGHVS and CDR2 FQNEAQ. V dropped 5 bases and J dropped 5 bases, with 9 bases sitting between them. The CDR3 spells CASSPEGYGYTF. The CDR3 bases are TGTGCCAGCAGCCCGGAGGGATATGGCTACACCTTC.

This clonotype showed up just a few times. The V and J genes are TRBV7-2 and TRBJ1-5; D remains ambiguous. CDR1 is SGHTA, CDR2 FQGNSA, per germline. The CDR3 runs to 14 residues. Trimming stripped 1 base from V and 3 bases from J, with 7 bases between. The CDR3 is CASSLVPVNQPQHF. The CDR3 bases are TGTGCCAGCAGCTTAGTTCCAGTCAATCAGCCCCAGCATTTT.

The CDR3 nucleotides are TGTGCCAGCAGCTTGACTAGCGGGGAGACCACGCAGTATTTT. This sequence encodes CASSLTSGETTQYF. The chain is built from TRBV7-3 and TRBJ2-3; 11 nucleotides agree with TRBD2. Germline-derived CDR1 and CDR2 are SGHTA and FQGTGA. This CDR3 region has 14 residues. V was pared by 3 bases and J by 9 bases, with 5 bases of the junction left unmatched.

This clonotype was detected only a few times. V is TRBV6-5 and J is TRBJ2-1, with D uncertain. CDR3 length: 13 residues. Trimming cost V 0 bases and J 6 bases, with 6 bases left between them. Germline V gene data show CDR1 as MNHEY and CDR2 as SVGAGI. The CDR3 nucleotides read TGTGCCAGCAGTTACTCTGACCGCAATGAGCAGTTCTTC. This sequence encodes CASSYSDRNEQFF.

A single count supports this clonotype. The CDR3 nucleotides are TGTGCCAGCAGCTATATAGCGGGAGGTCCAGATACGCAGTATTTT. As protein: CASSYIAGGPDTQYF. V gene TRBV3-1 combines with J gene TRBJ2-3; TRBD2 matches at 10 bases. Per germline, CDR1 LGHDT and CDR2 YNNKEL (reference sequence). The J segment lost 4 bases and the V segment lost 5 bases, leaving 6 bases of the junction unmatched. The CDR3 runs 15 residues.

The CDR3 region is CAISESRVAQETQYF. The DNA for the CDR3 is TGTGCCATCAGTGAGTCGCGGGTCGCTCAAGAGACCCAGTACTTC. The chain joins TRBV10-3 to TRBJ2-5; tentatively, D is TRBD2 (5 bases). CDR1 is ENHRY and CDR2 is SYGVKD in the germline V gene. The CDR3 is made up of 15 amino acids. V lost 0 bases to trimming and J lost 2 bases, with 10 bases between them.

This clonotype was seen a handful of times. This sequence joins TRBV29-1 and TRBJ2-2; tentative D call: TRBD2 (5 bases). Germline lookup yields CDR1 SQVTM and CDR2 ANQGSEA. The CDR3 is made up of 14 amino acids. The ends were cut back, 4 bases at V and 1 base at J, with 10 bases in the middle. CDR3 region: CSVVIGENTGELFF. The CDR3 DNA reads as TGCAGCGTTGTCATCGGGGAGAACACCGGGGAGCTGTTTTTT.

This clonotype was counted between two and nine times. CDR3 DNA: TGTGCCAGCAGCTTAAGTTCAGGGTCCAATGAGCAGTTCTTC. It encodes CASSLSSGSNEQFF. The gene calls are TRBV7-3 and TRBJ2-1, with D possibly being TRBD1 (5 bases). V lost 1 base to trimming and J lost 6 bases, with 10 bases between them. The CDR3 runs to 14 residues. CDR1 and CDR2 (germline): SGHTA, FQGTGA.

This clonotype was detected a few times. This rearrangement joins TRBV20-1 to TRBJ2-7; TRBD2 agrees at 10 bases. This CDR3 has 13 residues. The V gene's germline CDR1 is DFQATT and CDR2 SNEGSKA (reference sequence). V lost 6 bases, J lost 10 bases, and 12 bases stayed unmatched. The CDR3 loop is CSAVPSGGSSQYF. DNA of the CDR3: TGCAGTGCCGTGCCTAGCGGGGGATCTTCCCAGTACTTC.

The chain is built from TRBV4-3 and TRBJ1-4; tentatively, D is TRBD1 (5 bases). The CDR3 is 18 amino acids. In germline, CDR1 is LGHNA, CDR2 YSLEER. V was trimmed by 2 bases and J by 2 bases, leaving 18 bases between them. CDR3 coding DNA: TGCGCCAGCAGCCAAAAGCTTCGGGGGGAGATGACTAATGAAAAACTGTTTTTT. Protein sequence: CASSQKLRGEMTNEKLFF.

V gene TRBV20-1 combines with J gene TRBJ2-3, with D unclear. Germline V gives CDR1 DFQATT, CDR2 SNEGSKA (reference sequence). Deletions cut 1 base from V and 0 bases from J, with 8 bases between. The length of the CDR3 is 14 residues. CDR3 coding DNA: TGCAGTGCTAGAGGGACCTCTAGCACAGATACGCAGTATTTT. Its protein product is CSARGTSSTDTQYF.